The 14 T cell receptor beta chains below come from one sample, sequenced in a study of identifying expanded T cells in peripheral blood. Repertoires were generated with immunoSEQ multiplex PCR, while TCRdb's copy carries only in-frame clones and drops some. Of approximately 100,000 clones listed, 88% were seen once; the top ten hold 7.5% to 10%. Sequencing was done on a sample of blood. The receptors here all came from a person aged 18 to 75 in good health.

The V gene is TRBV11-2, the J gene TRBJ2-1, with 7 bases lining up with TRBD1. The CDR3 sequence is 15 residues long. The V and J ends lost 7 bases and 4 bases, in that order; junction bases with no gene match: 10. Germline V CDR1 and CDR2: SGHAT, FQNNGV. CDR3 bases: TGTGCCAGCACCCAAGCCCCGGGACAGTACAATGAGCAGTTCTTC. Translating gives CASTQAPGQYNEQFF.

This rearrangement joins TRBV6-5 to TRBJ2-7, with 8 nucleotides matching TRBD1. Germline CDR1 is MNHEY and CDR2 is SVGAGI. V shed 8 bases, J shed 1 base, and the junction held 10 bases outside the gene matches. This CDR3 has 15 residues. The CDR3 nucleotides are TGTGCCAGCCTTCGCGCCCGGACAGGGTCCTACGAGCAGTACTTC. Protein sequence: CASLRARTGSYEQYF.

This sequence joins TRBV29-1 and TRBJ2-5; TRBD1 matches 7 bases. CDR1 SQVTM and CDR2 ANQGSEA come from the germline V gene. The V and J ends lost 5 bases and 2 bases, in that order; junction bases with no gene match: 5. This CDR3 region has 13 residues. The CDR3 DNA reads as TGCAGCGTTATACCGGGACAGCAAGAGACCCAGTACTTC. Amino acid sequence: CSVIPGQQETQYF.

The chain recombines TRBV7-3 with TRBJ1-3, with D perhaps matching TRBD1 (5 bases). Germline V CDR1 and CDR2: SGHTA, FQGTGA. Trimming removed 0 bases from V and 8 bases from J, with 14 bases in between. CDR3 size: 15 residues. The CDR3, as DNA: TGTGCCAGCAGCTTAACCCCAGGGAAGGAATACACCATATATTTT. Encoded protein: CASSLTPGKEYTIYF.

The chain has TRBV6-4 and TRBJ1-5, with D hard to call. The CDR3 spans 13 residues. Trimming cost V 5 bases and J 3 bases, with 8 bases left between them. Germline values: CDR1 MRHNA, CDR2 SNTAGT. The CDR3 sequence is CASSYEANQPQHF. The CDR3 bases are TGTGCCAGCAGTTACGAGGCCAATCAGCCCCAGCATTTT.

This chain joins TRBV5-4 and TRBJ2-4; TRBD2 aligns across 13 bases. With V trimmed by 2 bases and J by 2 bases, 4 bases remained unmatched. Germline V gene sequence: CDR1 SGHNT, CDR2 YYREEE (reference sequence). This CDR3 is 17 amino acids long. The DNA of the CDR3 is TGTGCCAGCAGCTTAGGACTAGCGGGAGCAACCAAAAACATTCAGTACTTC. It encodes CASSLGLAGATKNIQYF.

The genes are TRBV4-1 and TRBJ2-5; D perhaps matches TRBD1 (5 bases). The CDR3 is 15 amino acids. Trimming left V 4 bases short and J 5 bases short, with 17 bases between. CDR1 is MGHRA, CDR2 YSYEKL, per germline. The CDR3 here is CASSPQDNGAETQYF. In nucleotides, the CDR3 is TGCGCCAGCAGCCCACAGGACAATGGGGCGGAGACCCAGTACTTC.

The V call is TRBV7-2, the J call TRBJ1-4; 12 nucleotides match TRBD1. After removal of 4 bases from V and 10 bases from J, the junction contained 4 bases not matched to a gene. There are 14 residues in the CDR3. CDR1 and CDR2 from the germline V gene are SGHTA and FQGNSA. The CDR3 DNA sequence: TGTGCCAGCAGCTCCGGGACAGGGGGCGGAAAACTGTTTTTT. This sequence encodes CASSSGTGGGKLFF.

This clone was found once. The rearrangement links TRBV27 to TRBJ1-4, with 7 positions matching TRBD1. Looked up from germline, CDR1 is MNHEY and CDR2 is SMNVEV (reference sequence). V dropped 8 bases and J dropped 4; count of bases not matched to a gene: 10. The CDR3 runs 15 residues. In DNA form, the CDR3 reads TGTGCCAGCTCGGATAACAGGGGTTATAATGAAAAACTGTTTTTT. Amino acids: CASSDNRGYNEKLFF.

V and J are TRBV2 and TRBJ2-7; D may be TRBD1 or TRBD2 (5 bases each). CDR3 length equals 12 residues. Germline values: CDR1 SNHLY, CDR2 FYNNEI. The V end lost 11 bases, the J end lost 4 bases, and 15 bases lay between the germline ends. The CDR3 loop reads CAQRAGTYEQYF. CDR3 in DNA: TGTGCCCAAAGGGCAGGGACGTACGAGCAGTACTTC.

The chain has TRBV19 and TRBJ1-4; 8 nucleotides agree with TRBD1. CDR1 is LNHDA, CDR2 SQIVND, per germline (reference sequence). The CDR3 runs 15 residues. With 8 bases clipped from V and 0 bases from J, the junction kept 5 bases outside the gene matches. As DNA, the CDR3 is TGTGCCAGTCGCGACAGGGGAGCAACTAATGAAAAACTGTTTTTT. Amino acid sequence: CASRDRGATNEKLFF.

The chain joins TRBV7-7 to TRBJ2-5; 8 nucleotides agree with TRBD1. Germline loops: CDR1 SSHAT, CDR2 FNYEAQ (reference sequence). Trimming took 7 bases from V and 1 from J; bases not matched to a gene: 5. The CDR3 spans 14 residues. The CDR3 reads CASTPGGTQETQYF. CDR3 DNA: TGTGCCAGCACTCCAGGGGGCACCCAAGAGACCCAGTACTTC.

The J gene is TRBJ1-5, the V gene TRBV28, with D perhaps matching TRBD1 (5 bases). The CDR3 totals 13 residues. Trimming left V 5 bases short and J 9 bases short, with 14 bases between. CDR1 MDHEN and CDR2 SYDVKM come from the germline V gene. CDR3 sequence: CASSPGSARPQHF. In DNA, the CDR3 is TGTGCCAGCAGTCCAGGGTCCGCCCGGCCCCAGCATTTT. The whole variable domain, filled in from reference TRBV28 and TRBJ1-5, reads DVKVTQSSRYLVKRTGEKVFLECVQDMDHENMFWYRQDPGLGLRLIYFSYDVKMKEKGDIPEGYSVSREKKERFSLILESASTNQTSMYLCASSPGSARPQHFGDGTRLSIL.

This rearrangement joins TRBV7-2 to TRBJ1-6, with unresolved D. Germline CDR1 reads SGHTA; CDR2 reads FQGNSA. The CDR3 has 15 residues. V was shortened by 4 bases and J by 5 bases, with 12 bases between the two germline ends. DNA for the CDR3: TGTGCCAGCAGCTCCCGGGGTAATGATAATTCACCCCTCCACTTT. Protein: CASSSRGNDNSPLHF.